Below are 26 T cell receptor beta chains sequenced from a single sample in a study of CD8 T cells in Susac syndrome. With random hexamers, 0.5 to 1 ug RNA was reverse transcribed. TCRdb analysed the immunoSEQ multiplex PCR reads with MiXCR anew, one entry per CDR3 protein. This sample has 150,000 to 200,000 distinct CDR3 sequences; around 95% occur once, and the top ten carry 0.093%. Sequencing input: CD4+ T cells from PBMCs. Receptors were obtained from a human donor with multiple sclerosis.

The chain carries TRBV20-1 and TRBJ1-1; no clear D gene. Trimming removed 5 bases at V and 1 base at J, with 11 bases between. CDR1 is DFQATT and CDR2 is SNEGSKA in the germline V gene (reference sequence). CDR3 length: 13 residues. The CDR3 nucleotides are TGCAGTGCTCCGGGTCCTAGGAACACTGAAGCTTTCTTT. This gives the protein CSAPGPRNTEAFF.

V and J are TRBV28 and TRBJ1-4; 11 bases are a match to TRBD1. This CDR3 is built from 15 residues. Germline values: CDR1 MDHEN, CDR2 SYDVKM. Trimming cost V 5 bases and J 3 bases; bases outside gene matches: 2. The CDR3 region has the DNA TGTGCCAGCAGTGCGGGACAGGGGGCTAATGAAAAACTGTTTTTT. Translated, it gives CASSAGQGANEKLFF. Drawing the rest from reference TRBV28 and TRBJ1-4, the complete variable domain is DVKVTQSSRYLVKRTGEKVFLECVQDMDHENMFWYRQDPGLGLRLIYFSYDVKMKEKGDIPEGYSVSREKKERFSLILESASTNQTSMYLCASSAGQGANEKLFFGSGTQLSVL.

The chain carries TRBV6-2 or TRBV6-3 and TRBJ1-1, with a possible D match to TRBD1 (6 bases). Germline V gene data show CDR1 as MNHEY and CDR2 as SVGEGT. V was trimmed by 2 bases and J by 5 bases, leaving 12 bases between them. The CDR3 runs to 14 residues. The CDR3 DNA follows: TGTGCCAGCAGTTACACACGGGGGCGGACTGAAGCTTTCTTT. This codes for CASSYTRGRTEAFF.

The V call is TRBV20-1, the J call TRBJ2-7; D unresolved. The length of the CDR3 is 12 residues. Germline values: CDR1 DFQATT, CDR2 SNEGSKA (reference sequence). V dropped 2 bases and J dropped 3 bases, with 8 bases sitting between them. The CDR3 loop is CSARMGFYEQYF. In DNA, the CDR3 is TGCAGTGCTAGAATGGGATTCTACGAGCAGTACTTC.

The J gene is TRBJ2-5, the V gene TRBV18, with D uncertain. The CDR3 is 14 residues long. V was shortened by 2 bases and J by 1 base, with 8 bases between the two germline ends. Looked up from germline, CDR1 is KGHSH and CDR2 is LQKENI. CDR3 region: CASSPGDLQETQYF. Here the CDR3 DNA reads TGTGCCAGCTCACCAGGGGATCTCCAAGAGACCCAGTACTTC.

This chain connects TRBV29-1 to TRBJ2-2; D remains ambiguous. The germline gives CDR1 SQVTM, CDR2 ANQGSEA. With 5 bases removed from V and 4 bases from J, the gap between germline ends came to 8 bases. This CDR3 contains 12 residues. CDR3 bases: TGCAGCGTTCAACGAGCCACCGGGGAGCTGTTTTTT. It specifies CSVQRATGELFF.

The chain links TRBV29-1 to TRBJ2-1; D not resolved. CDR3 length equals 13 residues. The V gene's germline CDR1 is SQVTM and CDR2 ANQGSEA. The V gene lost 2 bases and the J gene lost 7 bases, with 12 bases spanning the gap. The CDR3 DNA is TGCAGCGTTGAATCCCTCCTCCCTAATGAGCAGTTCTTC. Its protein is CSVESLLPNEQFF.

This chain connects TRBV12-3 or TRBV12-4 to TRBJ1-5; D is undetermined. V was shortened by 8 bases and J by 3 bases, with 14 bases between the two germline ends. There are 14 residues in the CDR3. Here the CDR3 reads CASCKGFINQPQHF. CDR3 bases: TGTGCCAGCTGCAAGGGATTTATCAATCAGCCCCAGCATTTT.

This chain connects TRBV15 to TRBJ2-1; no clear D gene. CDR3 length: 14 amino acids. CDR1 and CDR2 from the germline V gene are LNHNV and YYDKDF (reference sequence). The germline V and J ends were trimmed by 3 bases and 1 base, with 7 bases remaining between them. The CDR3 region is CATSRESSYNEQFF. The CDR3 DNA sequence: TGTGCCACCAGCAGGGAATCTTCCTACAATGAGCAGTTCTTC.

The J gene is TRBJ2-2, the V gene TRBV29-1; 10 bases are shared with TRBD1. Germline V gene lookup returns CDR1 SQVTM and CDR2 ANQGSEA. V shed 5 bases, J shed 6 bases, and the junction held 3 bases outside the gene matches. CDR3 length: 13 residues. The CDR3 region is CSVWGQGPGELFF. DNA of the CDR3: TGCAGCGTTTGGGGACAGGGGCCCGGGGAGCTGTTTTTT.

The chain couples TRBV20-1 to TRBJ1-6; the D is unclear. The V gene lost 6 bases and the J gene lost 7 bases, with 13 bases spanning the gap. CDR1 is DFQATT and CDR2 is SNEGSKA in the germline V gene (reference sequence). The CDR3 contains 13 residues. The CDR3 protein is CSAPSGGNSPLHF. The CDR3 region has the DNA TGCAGTGCCCCGTCAGGCGGGAATTCACCCCTCCACTTT.

CDR3 sequence reads: CATTRGPYEQYF. The CDR3 DNA follows: TGTGCCACCACGCGCGGACCCTACGAGCAGTACTTC. The chain couples TRBV6-2 or TRBV6-3 to TRBJ2-7; D not certain. CDR3 length: 12 residues. V was trimmed by 10 bases and J by 2 bases, leaving 12 bases between them. Germline loops: CDR1 MNHEY, CDR2 SVGEGT.

The chain has TRBV24-1 and TRBJ1-6, with a possible D match to TRBD1 (5 bases). This CDR3 is built from 13 residues. The V gene lost 4 bases and the J gene lost 10 bases, with 10 bases spanning the gap. From germline, CDR1 is KGHDR and CDR2 SFDVKD. The CDR3 DNA follows: TGTGCCACCAGTGAGGGCAGGGACTCACCCCTCCACTTT. Protein sequence: CATSEGRDSPLHF.

The CDR3 reads CASRPMGGTGANVLTF. The DNA of the CDR3 is TGTGCCAGCAGACCGATGGGAGGGACCGGGGCCAACGTCCTGACTTTC. The chain employs TRBV12-3 or TRBV12-4 and TRBJ2-6; 7 nucleotides agree with TRBD2. The CDR3 has 16 residues. Unmatched junction bases numbered 9, after V lost 6 bases and J lost 4 bases.

This rearrangement joins TRBV5-6 to TRBJ1-5; D may be TRBD1 (5 bases). Germline V gives CDR1 SGHDT, CDR2 YYEEEE. This CDR3 is built from 15 residues. The ends were cut back, 6 bases at V and 1 base at J, with 14 bases in the middle. This CDR3 is CASTNWGLSNQPQHF. CDR3 nucleotide sequence: TGTGCCAGCACAAATTGGGGACTGAGCAATCAGCCCCAGCATTTT.

The chain employs TRBV28 and TRBJ1-5; TRBD1 aligns across 10 bases. V lost 5 bases, J lost 5 bases, and 9 bases stayed unmatched. Germline CDR1 reads MDHEN; CDR2 reads SYDVKM. This CDR3 is 16 amino acids long. CDR3 in amino acids: CASSISGQGRHQPQHF. The CDR3 DNA is TGTGCCAGCAGTATATCGGGACAGGGGAGGCATCAGCCCCAGCATTTT.

J is TRBJ2-1 and V is TRBV29-1; perhaps TRBD2 as D (5 bases). In germline, CDR1 is SQVTM, CDR2 ANQGSEA. Trimming stripped 2 bases from V and 2 bases from J, with 16 bases between. The CDR3 is made up of 16 amino acids. CDR3 residues: CSVETGVVGAYNEQFF. The CDR3 DNA follows: TGCAGCGTTGAAACCGGGGTCGTAGGAGCCTACAATGAGCAGTTCTTC.

This chain uses TRBV7-2 with TRBJ1-6; tentative D call: TRBD1 (6 bases). This CDR3 contains 15 residues. CDR1 and CDR2 (germline): SGHTA, FQGNSA. Trimming pared 1 base from V and 13 bases from J, leaving 17 bases between. The CDR3 bases are TGTGCCAGCAGCTTAGGAAGGGGGTCCGTATTGCCCCTCCACTTT. It codes for CASSLGRGSVLPLHF.

The chain couples TRBV7-6 to TRBJ1-1, with a possible D match to TRBD1 (5 bases). The CDR3 sequence is 13 residues long. The germline V gene has CDR1 SGHVS and CDR2 FNYEAQ. Trimming shortened V by 4 bases and J by 2 bases, and 8 bases separated the two germline ends. In nucleotides, the CDR3 is TGTGCCAGCAGCTCGGACATTAACACTGAAGCTTTCTTT. It codes for CASSSDINTEAFF.

The V call is TRBV7-9, the J call TRBJ2-7, with D perhaps matching TRBD1 (6 bases). The germline CDR1 and CDR2 sequences are SEHNR and FQNEAQ (reference sequence). The CDR3 contains 13 residues. The V end lost 5 bases, the J end lost 3 bases, and 11 bases lay between the germline ends. The CDR3 here is CASSRGQNYEQYF. The CDR3 DNA is TGTGCCAGCAGCCGGGGACAAAACTACGAGCAGTACTTC.

CDR3 region: CSVRNYRGDYGYTF. CDR3 in DNA: TGCAGCGTTCGGAACTACAGAGGGGACTATGGCTACACCTTC. This chain links TRBV29-1 with TRBJ1-2; a possible D gene is TRBD1 (5 bases). Germline lookup yields CDR1 SQVTM and CDR2 ANQGSEA. The CDR3 spans 14 residues. V dropped 5 bases and J dropped 3 bases, with 16 bases sitting between them.

The V gene is TRBV19, the J gene TRBJ1-5; D may be TRBD1 (6 bases). This CDR3 has 17 amino acids. V shed 4 bases and J shed 6 bases, with 22 bases lying between them. The germline gives CDR1 LNHDA, CDR2 SQIVND (reference sequence). The CDR3 sequence: CASSTPQGQVSRQPQHF. CDR3 nucleotides: TGTGCCAGTAGTACCCCACAGGGTCAGGTATCGCGTCAGCCCCAGCATTTT.

The V call is TRBV7-2, the J call TRBJ2-7; TRBD1 is a possible D gene (7 bases). The CDR3 sequence is 17 residues long. CDR1 SGHTA and CDR2 FQGNSA come from the germline V gene. The V end lost 4 bases, the J end lost 9 bases, and 28 bases lay between the germline ends. The CDR3 is CASSSQAGSGTERSQYF. CDR3 in DNA: TGTGCCAGCAGCTCACAGGCGGGATCCGGGACAGAGAGATCGCAGTACTTC.

The chain combines TRBV20-1 with TRBJ1-2, with 8 positions matching TRBD1. The ends lost 3 bases at V and 4 bases at J; junction bases unmatched: 10. The CDR3 is made up of 15 amino acids. Looked up from germline, CDR1 is DFQATT and CDR2 is SNEGSKA (reference sequence). CDR3 DNA sequence: TGCAGTGCTAGGGATCCTAGGACAGGGATCTATGGCTACACCTTC. As protein: CSARDPRTGIYGYTF.

The V and J genes are TRBV7-8 and TRBJ2-3; 7 nucleotides agree with TRBD1. This CDR3 comprises 16 residues. V lost 4 bases, J lost 0 bases, and 7 bases stayed unmatched. Germline V gene data show CDR1 as SGHVS and CDR2 as FQNEAQ. CDR3 coding DNA: TGTGCCAGCAGCTCGGGACAGATGGACAGCACAGATACGCAGTATTTT. Translation gives CASSSGQMDSTDTQYF.

A single count supports this clonotype. The rearrangement uses TRBV20-1 and TRBJ2-7, with a possible D match to TRBD2 (5 bases). The CDR3 runs to 12 residues. Trimming pared 3 bases from V and 6 bases from J, leaving 12 bases between. Germline V gene data show CDR1 as DFQATT and CDR2 as SNEGSKA (reference sequence). Written as DNA, the CDR3 is TGCAGTGCTAGCCCCGGAGGTCGCGAGCAGTACTTC. Translating gives CSASPGGREQYF.